Below are 9 T cell receptor beta chains sequenced from a single sample in a study of CD8+ T cells in alopecia areata. Documented treatment: oral pan-JAK inhibitor, 5-10 mg twice daily. Reverse transcription of extracted RNA yielded cDNA, which provided the sequencing template. Generated by immunoSEQ multiplex PCR, the TCRdb table keeps only in-frame clones and is missing some. The sample shows 80,000 to 100,000 clones, roughly 45% of them seen only once. The sequences come from CD8+ T cells sorted from blood, collected at week 24, from a patient treated with tofacitinib. These receptors all come from a human donor with alopecia areata.

The rearrangement uses TRBV18 and TRBJ1-5, with D possibly TRBD1 on 5 matching bases. This CDR3 is 15 amino acids long. Germline V CDR1 and CDR2: KGHSH, LQKENI. Trimming cost V 1 base and J 3 bases, with 10 bases left between them. The CDR3 sequence is CASSPLRGYNQPQHF. CDR3 DNA sequence: TGTGCCAGCTCACCACTGAGGGGCTACAATCAGCCCCAGCATTTT.

This clone has just one count. The rearrangement links TRBV4-1 to TRBJ1-5; 8 positions match TRBD1. The CDR3 sequence is 15 residues long. The germline gives CDR1 MGHRA, CDR2 YSYEKL. Germline trimming cut 0 bases from V and 4 bases from J; bases unmatched to any gene: 2. The CDR3 DNA sequence: TGCGCCAGCAGCCAAGATAACAGGGGGAATCAGCCCCAGCATTTT. This gives the protein CASSQDNRGNQPQHF.

The sample holds a few counts of this clone. CDR3 DNA sequence: TGTGCCAGCAGCTCACAGGGGATGGGCACTGAAGCTTTCTTT. Amino acids: CASSSQGMGTEAFF. The chain employs TRBV13 and TRBJ1-1, with 7 bases lining up with TRBD1. Per germline, CDR1 PRHDT and CDR2 FYEKMQ (reference sequence). With 4 bases clipped from V and 4 bases from J, the junction kept 6 bases outside the gene matches. The CDR3 extends over 14 amino acids.

This rearrangement joins TRBV4-2 to TRBJ2-1, with 8 bases that match TRBD2. V gave up 1 base and J gave up 8 bases; unmatched junction bases: 10. There are 16 residues in the CDR3. Germline V lookup: CDR1 LGHNA, CDR2 YNFKEQ. CDR3 loop: CASSQVIGRASDEQFF. CDR3 coding DNA: TGTGCCAGCAGCCAAGTCATCGGGAGGGCCTCGGATGAGCAGTTCTTC.

This clone was seen only a few times. This chain joins TRBV29-1 and TRBJ1-5, with D possibly matching TRBD1 (5 bases). V lost 3 bases to trimming and J lost 6 bases, with 15 bases between them. This CDR3 has 14 residues. The germline gives CDR1 SQVTM, CDR2 ANQGSEA. In DNA, the CDR3 is TGCAGCGTTGACTCAGGGTTGGTGGGTCAGCCCCAGCATTTT. Translation: CSVDSGLVGQPQHF. The variable domain in full, with the rest retrieved from reference TRBV29-1 and TRBJ1-5, is SAVISQKPSRDICQRGTSLTIQCQVDSQVTMMFWYRQQPGQSLTLIATANQGSEATYESGFVIDKFPISRPNLTFSTLTVSNMSPEDSSIYLCSVDSGLVGQPQHFGDGTRLSIL.

The chain employs TRBV5-1 and TRBJ1-1, with D maybe TRBD1 (6 bases). Germline V lookup: CDR1 SGHRS, CDR2 YFSETQ. The CDR3 totals 14 residues. V gave up 1 base and J gave up 0 bases, with 7 bases separating them. The CDR3 DNA reads as TGCGCCAGCAGCTTGTACAGGGTGAACACTGAAGCTTTCTTT. It specifies CASSLYRVNTEAFF.

The V gene is TRBV6-1, the J gene TRBJ2-2, with TRBD2 as a possible D gene (5 bases). Per germline, CDR1 MNHNS and CDR2 SASEGT. This CDR3 is 16 amino acids long. The V and J ends lost 1 base and 0 bases respectively, with 9 bases between them. The chain's CDR3 is CASSEVTAANTGELFF. As DNA, the CDR3 is TGTGCCAGCAGTGAAGTTACAGCGGCGAACACCGGGGAGCTGTTTTTT.

This clone turned up a few times. J is TRBJ2-5 and V is TRBV6-1; 7 bases align to TRBD2. This CDR3 is built from 13 residues. Germline values: CDR1 MNHNS, CDR2 SASEGT. V was clipped by 7 bases and J by 4 bases; unmatched bases: 6. CDR3 nucleotides: TGTGCCAGCACCATGACTAGCAGAGAGACCCAGTACTTC. Translation gives CASTMTSRETQYF.

This clone was detected only a few times. This chain joins TRBV15 and TRBJ1-1; 7 bases agree with TRBD1. J gave up 8 bases and V 0 bases, and 6 bases lay outside the gene matches. The CDR3 totals 14 residues. CDR1 is LNHNV and CDR2 is YYDKDF in the germline V gene (reference sequence). The CDR3 is CATSREKGAREAFF. For the CDR3, the DNA is TGTGCCACCAGCAGAGAGAAGGGGGCGAGGGAAGCTTTCTTT. Full variable domain (missing parts from reference TRBV15 and TRBJ1-1): DAMVIQNPRYQVTQFGKPVTLSCSQTLNHNVMYWYQQKSSQAPKLLFHYYDKDFNNEADTPDNFQSRRPNTSFCFLDIRSPGLGDTAMYLCATSREKGAREAFFGQGTRLTVV.